The sequence of this TCR beta chain was determined in a study of cytomegalovirus exposure and HLA in healthy donors. 60 Vbeta and 13 Jbeta primers were used in PCR. The assay was immunoSEQ multiplex PCR, and TCRdb's table has in-frame clones only and misses some. This sample has 90,000 to 140,000 clones, with around four fifths found just once. Trimming at V came to 4 bases and at J to 5 bases, leaving 7 bases not matched to a gene. CDR3 length: 15 amino acids. Germline V CDR1 and CDR2: MNHEY, SMNVEV (reference sequence). The chain joins TRBV27 to TRBJ2-3, with TRBD2 identical over 9 bases. The sequenced sample consisted of PBMCs. The clonotype comes from a woman between 35 and 50 years old in good health and CMV-seropositive. CDR3 nucleotide sequence: TGTGCCAGCAGTTCGCGGGAGGGCGGGGTAGATACGCAGTATTTT. Translating gives CASSSREGGVDTQYF.